A single sample is the source of the 32 T cell receptor beta chains below, sequenced in a study of blood T cell repertoires in COVID-19. The data were produced by immunoSEQ multiplex PCR, yet TCRdb's version contains in-frame clones alone and is incomplete. The sample records 56,000 or so clones, roughly 88% being singletons. Sequenced: peripheral blood. The receptor source for this set is a woman older than 75 with active COVID-19.

The chain has TRBV3-1 (or the pseudogene TRBV3-2) and TRBJ1-5; a weak D match, TRBD1 (6 bases). The CDR3 totals 17 residues. V dropped 0 bases and J dropped 0 bases, with 12 bases sitting between them. Looked up from germline, CDR1 is LGHDT and CDR2 is YNNKEL (reference sequence). The CDR3 protein is CASSQDRTVDSNQPQHF. The DNA for the CDR3 is TGTGCCAGCAGCCAAGATAGGACAGTAGATAGCAATCAGCCCCAGCATTTT.

The rearrangement uses TRBV20-1 and TRBJ2-7, with 9 bases aligning to TRBD1. Germline V gene lookup returns CDR1 DFQATT and CDR2 SNEGSKA (reference sequence). This CDR3 has 11 residues. DNA of the CDR3: TGCAGACCACAGGGGGCTCGGGAGCAGTACTTC. Translation gives CRPQGAREQYF.

V and J are TRBV5-6 and TRBJ2-5, with 8 bases fitting TRBD2. The CDR3 contains 15 residues. The V and J ends lost 3 bases and 4 bases, in that order; junction bases with no gene match: 8. CDR1 and CDR2 from the germline V gene are SGHDT and YYEEEE. CDR3 in amino acids: CASSSPHGGAETQYF. DNA for the CDR3: TGTGCCAGCAGCTCTCCTCACGGGGGGGCAGAGACCCAGTACTTC.

This clone was seen a single time. The gene calls are TRBV6-1 and TRBJ2-7; weak D call: TRBD2 (6 bases). The CDR3 covers 17 residues. V was shortened by 3 bases and J by 0 bases, with 18 bases between the two germline ends. Germline assignment: CDR1 MNHNS and CDR2 SASEGT. The CDR3 bases are TGTGCCAGCAGTGATTTCTTTGGGAGGCGAGACTCCTACGAGCAGTACTTC. The encoded protein is CASSDFFGRRDSYEQYF.

This chain joins TRBV4-1 and TRBJ1-3; D is possibly TRBD1 (6 bases). Trimming took off 2 bases at V and 0 bases at J, with 8 bases between the two ends. The CDR3 totals 15 residues. CDR1 and CDR2 from the germline V gene are MGHRA and YSYEKL. The CDR3 nucleotides are TGCGCCAGCAGCCAAAGGGGGAGCTCTGGAAACACCATATATTTT. Translating gives CASSQRGSSGNTIYF.

This clone was counted a single time. The V call is TRBV6-5, the J call TRBJ1-1; 8 nucleotides agree with TRBD1. CDR3 length: 15 residues. Trimming cost V 2 bases and J 5 bases; bases outside gene matches: 7. The V gene's germline CDR1 is MNHEY and CDR2 SVGAGI. This CDR3 reads CASSYGPGGGTEAFF. DNA for the CDR3: TGTGCCAGCAGTTACGGCCCAGGGGGCGGAACTGAAGCTTTCTTT.

The V gene is TRBV18, the J gene TRBJ1-1, with D maybe TRBD1 (6 bases). This CDR3 has 14 residues. Per germline, CDR1 KGHSH and CDR2 LQKENI. The germline V and J ends were trimmed by 3 bases and 5 bases, with 13 bases remaining between them. This CDR3 is CASSPFRGGTEAFF. The CDR3 bases are TGTGCCAGCTCACCTTTCAGGGGAGGGACTGAAGCTTTCTTT.

The chain couples TRBV7-2 to TRBJ2-7, with 8 bases matching TRBD1. The V gene's germline CDR1 is SGHTA and CDR2 FQGNSA. The CDR3 spans 15 residues. Germline trimming cut 5 bases from V and 2 bases from J; bases unmatched to any gene: 8. The CDR3 region is CASSPRGTGPYEQYF. The CDR3, as DNA: TGTGCCAGCAGCCCCAGGGGGACAGGACCCTACGAGCAGTACTTC.

This chain connects TRBV4-3 to TRBJ2-5; the D is unclear. V lost 0 bases and J lost 2, with 10 bases in between. From germline, CDR1 is LGHNA and CDR2 YSLEER. The CDR3 is made up of 15 amino acids. The DNA for the CDR3 is TGCGCCAGCAGCCAAGATATCGCCAGACAAGAGACCCAGTACTTC. This gives the protein CASSQDIARQETQYF.

V and J are TRBV4-1 and TRBJ1-6; D gene uncertain. V dropped 0 bases and J dropped 0 bases, with 12 bases sitting between them. This CDR3 is built from 18 residues. Germline-derived CDR1 and CDR2 are MGHRA and YSYEKL. CDR3 protein: CASSQDLPVSSYNSPLHF. The CDR3 nucleotides are TGCGCCAGCAGCCAAGATCTTCCAGTCAGCTCCTATAATTCACCCCTCCACTTT.

CDR3 DNA: TGTGCCAGCTCACCAGCGGCTAGCGGGATTAACAATGAGCAGTTCTTC. Translating gives CASSPAASGINNEQFF. This sequence joins TRBV18 and TRBJ2-1, with 9 bases fitting TRBD2. The junction had 7 bases not matched to a gene; V was cut back by 2 bases and J by 5 bases. The CDR3 sequence is 16 residues long. The germline V gene encodes CDR1 KGHSH and CDR2 LQKENI.

The chain uses TRBV7-2 and TRBJ2-1, with 10 bases fitting TRBD2. J lost 4 bases, V lost 1 base, and 4 bases had no gene match. This CDR3 spans 16 amino acids. Germline V gene data show CDR1 as SGHTA and CDR2 as FQGNSA. DNA of the CDR3: TGTGCCAGCAGCTTAGTTAGCGGGGGGAGTTACAATGAGCAGTTCTTC. Amino acids: CASSLVSGGSYNEQFF.

The V and J genes are TRBV4-1 and TRBJ1-5; D is ambiguous. The CDR3 consists of 15 residues. Trimming stripped 0 bases from V and 0 bases from J, with 6 bases between. Germline V gene data show CDR1 as MGHRA and CDR2 as YSYEKL. In nucleotides, the CDR3 is TGCGCCAGCAGCCAAGACCGGTATAGCAATCAGCCCCAGCATTTT. It is translated as CASSQDRYSNQPQHF.

This rearrangement joins TRBV27 to TRBJ1-2; 7 nucleotides match TRBD1. The V and J ends lost 5 bases and 2 bases, in that order; junction bases with no gene match: 8. CDR1 is MNHEY, CDR2 SMNVEV, per germline (reference sequence). The CDR3 extends over 15 amino acids. In DNA, the CDR3 is TGTGCCAGCAGTCCAAGACAGGGAGGAAACTATGGCTACACCTTC. Its translation: CASSPRQGGNYGYTF.

The chain employs TRBV7-2 and TRBJ1-6; 7 positions match TRBD1. The CDR3 sequence is 14 residues long. Germline V CDR1 and CDR2: SGHTA, FQGNSA. V trimming: 5 bases; J trimming: 9 bases; junction bases outside the gene matches: 7. CDR3 sequence: CASSKDRQPSPLHF. For the CDR3, the DNA is TGTGCCAGCAGCAAGGACAGGCAACCTTCACCCCTCCACTTT.

This clone was seen only a few times. The rearrangement uses TRBV5-4 and TRBJ1-2; TRBD1 agrees at 10 bases. Germline V gene lookup returns CDR1 SGHNT and CDR2 YYREEE (reference sequence). The CDR3 totals 16 residues. Germline trimming cut 0 bases from V and 4 bases from J; bases unmatched to any gene: 6. The CDR3 here is CASSLGGQGRIYGYTF. The CDR3 DNA reads TGTGCCAGCAGCTTGGGGGGACAGGGGAGGATCTATGGCTACACCTTC.

This clone was seen a handful of times. V is TRBV18 and J is TRBJ2-7; D is unresolved. With 6 bases removed from V and 4 bases from J, the gap between germline ends came to 7 bases. CDR1 KGHSH and CDR2 LQKENI come from the germline V gene. This CDR3 is 11 amino acids long. The CDR3 DNA sequence: TGTGCCAGCTCGTCCGTGTACGAGCAGTACTTC. This codes for CASSSVYEQYF. Together with reference TRBV18 and TRBJ2-7, the CDR3 gives the full variable domain: NAGVMQNPRHLVRRRGQEARLRCSPMKGHSHVYWYRQLPEEGLKFMVYLQKENIIDESGMPKERFSAEFPKEGPSILRIQQVVRGDSAAYFCASSSVYEQYFGPGTRLTVT.

The gene calls are TRBV18 and TRBJ2-1, with TRBD2 matching over 9 bases. The CDR3 has 13 residues. Germline assignment: CDR1 KGHSH and CDR2 LQKENI. V shed 2 bases, J shed 8 bases, and the junction held 1 base outside the gene matches. CDR3 bases: TGTGCCAGCTCACCAAGACTAGCGGATGAGCAGTTCTTC. This gives the protein CASSPRLADEQFF.

The J gene is TRBJ1-2, the V gene TRBV9; D is possibly TRBD1 (5 bases). In germline, CDR1 is SGDLS, CDR2 YYNGEE. The CDR3 spans 12 residues. Trimming left V 4 bases short and J 5 bases short, with 9 bases between. The CDR3 DNA sequence: TGTGCCAGCAGCTCAAGGGGATATGGCTACACCTTC. Protein product: CASSSRGYGYTF.

The CDR3 sequence: CANFLDFNTDTQYF. The CDR3 nucleotides read TGTGCCAACTTCCTAGACTTCAACACAGATACGCAGTATTTT. The rearrangement joins TRBV2 to TRBJ2-3; D gene uncertain. Germline V lookup: CDR1 SNHLY, CDR2 FYNNEI. V was cut by 10 bases and J by 2 bases, with 16 bases left in between. This CDR3 comprises 14 residues. Looking up the rest from reference TRBV2 and TRBJ2-3 gives the full variable domain: EPEVTQTPSHQVTQMGQEVILRCVPISNHLYFYWYRQILGQKVEFLVSFYNNEISEKSEIFDDQFSVERPDGSNFTLKIRSTKLEDSAMYFCANFLDFNTDTQYFGPGTRLTVL.

J is TRBJ1-1 and V is TRBV5-5; 12 bases fit TRBD1. After removal of 3 bases from V and 5 bases from J, the junction contained 5 bases not matched to a gene. Germline loops: CDR1 SGHKS, CDR2 YYEKEE (reference sequence). The CDR3 spans 15 residues. CDR3 amino acids: CASSWGQGAWTEAFF. In DNA form, the CDR3 reads TGTGCCAGCAGCTGGGGACAGGGGGCTTGGACTGAAGCTTTCTTT. The full variable domain, in which reference TRBV5-5 and TRBJ1-1 provide the parts outside the CDR3, is DAGVTQSPTHLIKTRGQQVTLRCSPISGHKSVSWYQQVLGQGPQFIFQYYEKEERGRGNFPDRFSARQFPNYSSELNVNALLLGDSALYLCASSWGQGAWTEAFFGQGTRLTVV.

V gene TRBV7-3 combines with J gene TRBJ2-7, with 9 nucleotides matching TRBD1. V dropped 3 bases and J dropped 4; count of bases not matched to a gene: 1. Germline lookup yields CDR1 SGHTA and CDR2 FQGTGA. The CDR3 covers 13 residues. CDR3: CASSLGTGYEQYF. The CDR3 region has the DNA TGTGCCAGCAGCTTGGGGACAGGGTACGAGCAGTACTTC.

The chain is built from TRBV27 and TRBJ2-1; 13 nucleotides match TRBD2. CDR1 MNHEY and CDR2 SMNVEV come from the germline V gene (reference sequence). The V segment lost 5 bases and the J segment 9 bases; nucleotides outside the gene matches: 10. The CDR3 extends over 16 amino acids. The CDR3 is CASSPGLAGVKVEQFF. The CDR3 DNA follows: TGTGCCAGCAGTCCAGGACTAGCGGGGGTTAAGGTTGAGCAGTTCTTC.

The J gene is TRBJ2-5, the V gene TRBV4-2, with D unresolved. V was shortened by 0 bases and J by 5 bases, with 16 bases between the two germline ends. The CDR3 sequence is 16 residues long. Looked up from germline, CDR1 is LGHNA and CDR2 is YNFKEQ. CDR3 residues: CASSQDLRQAYETQYF. The CDR3 DNA reads as TGTGCCAGCAGCCAAGATCTCAGGCAGGCTTACGAGACCCAGTACTTC.

The CDR3 here is CASSLSGLRTDTQYF. CDR3 coding DNA: TGTGCCAGCAGCCTAAGCGGTCTAAGGACAGATACGCAGTATTTT. The chain combines TRBV11-2 with TRBJ2-3, with D maybe TRBD2 (5 bases). Germline CDR1 reads SGHAT; CDR2 reads FQNNGV. The CDR3 totals 15 residues. The germline V and J ends were trimmed by 5 bases and 3 bases, with 15 bases remaining between them.

The chain has TRBV7-9 and TRBJ2-3; TRBD2 is a possible D gene (6 bases). V shed 7 bases and J shed 3 bases, with 14 bases lying between them. CDR1 SEHNR and CDR2 FQNEAQ come from the germline V gene (reference sequence). The length of the CDR3 is 14 residues. The CDR3 nucleotides are TGTGCCAGCAAGGGACTTCTACTTACAGATACGCAGTATTTT. Translated, it gives CASKGLLLTDTQYF.

The chain carries TRBV23-1 and TRBJ2-3; 11 bases align to TRBD2. TRBV23-1 carries the ORF label, with uncertain function. J lost 3 bases, V lost 3 bases, and 2 bases had no gene match. The CDR3 runs 15 residues. In nucleotides, the CDR3 is TGCGCCAGCAGTCATGCTAGCGGGGGGACAGATACGCAGTATTTT. It translates to CASSHASGGTDTQYF.

The CDR3 DNA is TGTGCCAGCAGCCGCGCCCTACTAGCGGGGGACCAAGAGACCCAGTACTTC. Residues: CASSRALLAGDQETQYF. The gene calls are TRBV5-8 and TRBJ2-5; TRBD2 aligns across 11 bases. The CDR3 extends over 17 amino acids. J lost 0 bases, V lost 4 bases, and 8 bases had no gene match. In germline, CDR1 is SGHTS, CDR2 YDEGEE.

Here the CDR3 reads CATSRAGGMDEKLFF. CDR3 sequence (DNA): TGTGCCACCAGCAGGGCAGGGGGCATGGATGAAAAACTGTTTTTT. This chain links TRBV15 with TRBJ1-4, with 8 bases that match TRBD1. The CDR3 has 15 residues. Germline CDR1 is LNHNV and CDR2 is YYDKDF (reference sequence). The junction had 6 bases not matched to a gene; V was cut back by 3 bases and J by 6 bases. Together with reference TRBV15 and TRBJ1-4, the CDR3 gives the full variable domain: DAMVIQNPRYQVTQFGKPVTLSCSQTLNHNVMYWYQQKSSQAPKLLFHYYDKDFNNEADTPDNFQSRRPNTSFCFLDIRSPGLGDTAMYLCATSRAGGMDEKLFFGSGTQLSVL.

This clone was detected only a few times. The DNA for the CDR3 is TGTGCCAGCAGCTTGGAAACAGGCTATGGCTACACCTTC. Residues: CASSLETGYGYTF. The V gene is TRBV5-4, the J gene TRBJ1-2; TRBD1 might be the D (5 bases). Trimming left V 0 bases short and J 4 bases short, with 7 bases between. This CDR3 is built from 13 residues. CDR1 and CDR2 (germline): SGHNT, YYREEE (reference sequence). Together with reference TRBV5-4 and TRBJ1-2, the CDR3 gives the full variable domain: ETGVTQSPTHLIKTRGQQVTLRCSSQSGHNTVSWYQQALGQGPQFIFQYYREEENGRGNFPPRFSGLQFPNYSSELNVNALELDDSALYLCASSLETGYGYTFGSGTRLTVV.

V is TRBV11-2 and J is TRBJ2-3, with 8 nucleotides matching TRBD1. Trimming cost V 1 base and J 4 bases; bases outside gene matches: 7. Germline values: CDR1 SGHAT, CDR2 FQNNGV. This CDR3 spans 16 amino acids. CDR3 in amino acids: CASSLGTGQGADTQYF. In DNA, the CDR3 is TGTGCCAGCAGCTTAGGGACAGGGCAGGGGGCAGATACGCAGTATTTT.

V gene TRBV7-2 combines with J gene TRBJ1-1, with D unresolved. This CDR3 has 11 amino acids. Germline V gene lookup returns CDR1 SGHTA and CDR2 FQGNSA. Between the trimmed V and J ends, which lost 4 bases and 13 bases, there was a span of 13 bases. CDR3 sequence (DNA): TGTGCCAGCAGCTCAAACCCTCCGGTTTTCTTT. It codes for CASSSNPPVFF.